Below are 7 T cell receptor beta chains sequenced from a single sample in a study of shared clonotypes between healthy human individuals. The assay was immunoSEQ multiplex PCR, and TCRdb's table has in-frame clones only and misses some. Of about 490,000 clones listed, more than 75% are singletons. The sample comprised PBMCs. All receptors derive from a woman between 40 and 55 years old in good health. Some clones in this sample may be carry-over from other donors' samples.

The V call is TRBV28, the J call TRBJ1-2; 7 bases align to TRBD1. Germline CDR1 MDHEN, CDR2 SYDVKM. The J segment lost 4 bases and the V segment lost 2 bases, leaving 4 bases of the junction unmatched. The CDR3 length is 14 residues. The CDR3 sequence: CASSLTGEGYGYTF. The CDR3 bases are TGTGCCAGCAGTTTAACAGGGGAGGGCTATGGCTACACCTTC.

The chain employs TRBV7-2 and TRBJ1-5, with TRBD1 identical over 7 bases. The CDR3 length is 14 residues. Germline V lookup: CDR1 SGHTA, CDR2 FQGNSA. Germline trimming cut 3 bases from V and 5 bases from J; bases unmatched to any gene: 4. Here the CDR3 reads CASSFAGGDQPQHF. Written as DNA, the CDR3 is TGTGCCAGCAGCTTCGCAGGGGGGGATCAGCCCCAGCATTTT.

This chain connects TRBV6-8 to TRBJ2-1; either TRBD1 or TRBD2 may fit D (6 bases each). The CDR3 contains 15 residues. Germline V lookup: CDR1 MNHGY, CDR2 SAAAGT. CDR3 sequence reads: CRPWGALSSYNEQFF. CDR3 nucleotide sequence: TGTCGCCCTTGGGGGGCACTTAGCTCCTACAATGAGCAGTTCTTC.

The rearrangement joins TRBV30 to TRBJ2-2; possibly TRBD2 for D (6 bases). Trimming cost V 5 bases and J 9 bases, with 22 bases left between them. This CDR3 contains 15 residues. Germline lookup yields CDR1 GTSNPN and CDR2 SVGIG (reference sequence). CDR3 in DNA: TGTGCCTGGGACGGGGGAGCGGGCGGTGTGAGGGAGCTGTTTTTT. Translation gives CAWDGGAGGVRELFF. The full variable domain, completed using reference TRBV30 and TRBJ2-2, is SQTIHQWPATLVQPVGSPLSLECTVEGTSNPNLYWYRQAAGRGLQLLFYSVGIGQISSEVPQNLSASRPQDRQFILSSKKLLLSDSGFYLCAWDGGAGGVRELFFGEGSRLTVL.

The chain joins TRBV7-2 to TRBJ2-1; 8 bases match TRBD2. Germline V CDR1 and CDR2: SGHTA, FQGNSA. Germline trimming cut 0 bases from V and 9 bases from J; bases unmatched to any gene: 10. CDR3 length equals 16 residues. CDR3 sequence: CASSLAPTSAVGEQFF. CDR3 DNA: TGTGCCAGCAGCTTAGCACCGACTAGCGCGGTCGGTGAGCAGTTCTTC.

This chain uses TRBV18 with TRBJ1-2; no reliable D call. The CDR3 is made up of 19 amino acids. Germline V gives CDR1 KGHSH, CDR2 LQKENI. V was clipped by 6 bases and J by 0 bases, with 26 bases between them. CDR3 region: CASSPEPDLAMGANYGYTF. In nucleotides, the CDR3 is TGTGCCAGCTCGCCCGAACCAGACCTGGCCATGGGAGCTAACTATGGCTACACCTTC.

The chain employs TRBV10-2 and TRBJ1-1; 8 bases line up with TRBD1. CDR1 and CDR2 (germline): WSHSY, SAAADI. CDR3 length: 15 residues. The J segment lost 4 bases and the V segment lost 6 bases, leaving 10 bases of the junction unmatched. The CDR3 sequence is CASSDRDRLRTEAFF. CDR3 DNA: TGCGCCAGCAGCGACAGGGACAGGCTGCGCACTGAAGCTTTCTTT.